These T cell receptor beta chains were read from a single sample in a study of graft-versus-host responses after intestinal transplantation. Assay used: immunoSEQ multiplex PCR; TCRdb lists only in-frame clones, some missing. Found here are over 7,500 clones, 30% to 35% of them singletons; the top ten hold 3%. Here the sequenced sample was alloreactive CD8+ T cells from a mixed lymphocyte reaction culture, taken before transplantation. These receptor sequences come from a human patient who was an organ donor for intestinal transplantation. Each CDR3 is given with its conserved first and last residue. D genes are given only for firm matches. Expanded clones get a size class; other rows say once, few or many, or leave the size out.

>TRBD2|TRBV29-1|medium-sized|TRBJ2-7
CSVAGGDGYEQYF
TGCAGCGTTGCGGGAGGGGACGGCTACGAGCAGTACTTC
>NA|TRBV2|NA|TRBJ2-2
CASSEGPENTGELFF
TGTGCCAGCAGTGAGGGGCCAGAGAACACCGGGGAGCTGTTTTTT
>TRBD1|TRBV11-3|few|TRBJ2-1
CASSSRDRAHNEQFF
TGTGCCAGCAGCTCCCGGGACAGGGCCCACAATGAGCAGTTCTTC
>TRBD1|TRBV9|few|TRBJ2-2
CASSTYWTGITGELFF
TGTGCCAGCAGCACTTACTGGACAGGGATTACCGGGGAGCTGTTTTTT
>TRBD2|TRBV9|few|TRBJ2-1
CASSAAGDAYNEQFF
TGTGCCAGCAGTGCAGCGGGGGACGCCTACAATGAGCAGTTCTTC
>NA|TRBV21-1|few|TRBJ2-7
CASSRWTGVFNEQYF
TGTGCCAGCAGCCGGTGGACAGGGGTATTCAACGAGCAGTACTTC
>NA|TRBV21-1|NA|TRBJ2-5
CASGLAGEQETQYF
TGTGCCAGCGGTCTAGCGGGGGAACAAGAGACCCAGTACTTC
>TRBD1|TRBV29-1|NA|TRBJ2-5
CSTRDSQETQYF
TGCAGTACAAGGGACAGCCAAGAGACCCAGTACTTC
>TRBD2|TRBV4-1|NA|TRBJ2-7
CASSQDLASGRYEQYF
TGCGCCAGCAGCCAAGATCTTGCTAGCGGGCGTTACGAGCAGTACTTC
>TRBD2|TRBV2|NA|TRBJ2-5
CASSLFPGGAETQYF
TGTGCCAGCAGTTTATTTCCGGGGGGGGCAGAGACCCAGTACTTC
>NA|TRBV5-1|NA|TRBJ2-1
CASSLVFGWDEQFF
TGCGCCAGCAGCTTGGTGTTCGGGTGGGATGAGCAGTTCTTC
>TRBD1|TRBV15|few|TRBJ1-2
CATSSDGVRGPGF
TGTGCCACCAGCAGTGACGGGGTGAGGGGGCCTGGCTTC
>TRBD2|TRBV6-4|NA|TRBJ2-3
CASSASGGASDTQYF
TGTGCCAGCAGTGCCAGCGGGGGGGCGTCAGATACGCAGTATTTT
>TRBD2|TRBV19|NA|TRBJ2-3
CAPTPAGVADTQYF
TGTGCCCCAACTCCAGCGGGAGTTGCGGATACGCAGTATTTT
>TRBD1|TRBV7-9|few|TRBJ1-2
CASSGARDRVNYGYTF
TGTGCCAGCAGCGGCGCCCGGGACAGGGTTAACTATGGCTACACCTTC
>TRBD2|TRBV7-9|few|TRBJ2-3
CASSFSGGTDTQYF
TGTGCCAGCAGCTTCAGCGGGGGCACAGATACGCAGTATTTT
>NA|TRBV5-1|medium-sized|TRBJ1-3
CASSLGGRGQRHTIYF
TGCGCCAGCAGCTTGGGGGGACGCGGACAGCGGCACACCATATATTTT
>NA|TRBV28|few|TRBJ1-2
CASSYTADGYTF
TGTGCCAGCAGTTACACAGCCGATGGCTACACCTTC
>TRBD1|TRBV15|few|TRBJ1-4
CATSRVYRGREKLFF
TGTGCCACCAGCAGAGTGTACAGGGGGCGTGAAAAACTGTTTTTT
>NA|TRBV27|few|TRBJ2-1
CASSAGGGEQFF
TGTGCCAGCAGTGCAGGGGGAGGTGAGCAGTTCTTC
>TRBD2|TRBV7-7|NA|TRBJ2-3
CAPGGGRLSTDTQYF
TGTGCACCGGGCGGGGGGCGCCTCAGCACAGATACGCAGTATTTT
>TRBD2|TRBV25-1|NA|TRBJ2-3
CASSGASGRAMTDTQYF
TGTGCCAGCAGTGGGGCTAGCGGGAGGGCCATGACAGATACGCAGTATTTT
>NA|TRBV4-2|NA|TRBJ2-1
CASSQAQEGYNEQFF
TGTGCCAGCAGCCAAGCCCAGGAGGGGTACAATGAGCAGTTCTTC
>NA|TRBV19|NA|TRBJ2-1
CASRDSPFEQFF
TGTGCCAGTAGAGACTCCCCCTTTGAGCAGTTCTTC
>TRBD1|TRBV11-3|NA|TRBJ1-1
CASSQWDRPTEAFF
TGTGCCAGCAGCCAATGGGACAGGCCCACTGAAGCTTTCTTT
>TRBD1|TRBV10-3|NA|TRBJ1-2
CAISDQGGQGNGYTF
TGTGCCATCAGTGACCAGGGAGGACAGGGTAATGGCTACACCTTC
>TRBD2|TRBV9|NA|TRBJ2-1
CASTQLAGDHNEQFF
TGTGCCAGCACCCAATTAGCGGGGGACCACAATGAGCAGTTCTTC
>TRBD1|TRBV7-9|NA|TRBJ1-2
CASSARDRDYGYTF
TGTGCCAGCAGCGCCCGGGACAGGGACTATGGCTACACCTTC
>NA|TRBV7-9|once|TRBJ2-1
CASSSPGGPSYNEQFF
TGTGCCAGCAGCTCCCCCGGGGGGCCGTCCTACAATGAGCAGTTCTTC
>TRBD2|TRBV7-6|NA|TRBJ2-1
CASSSSSGGLNEQFF
TGTGCCAGCAGCTCATCTAGCGGGGGCCTCAATGAGCAGTTCTTC
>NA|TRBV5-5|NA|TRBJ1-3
CASSSGTPMGFSGNTIYF
TGTGCCAGCAGCTCCGGGACACCCATGGGGTTTTCTGGAAACACCATATATTTT